This entry features one T cell receptor beta chain sequence. The CDR3 is 12 residues long. Between the trimmed V and J ends, which lost 0 bases and 8 bases, there was a span of 6 bases. Germline V CDR1 and CDR2: SGDLS, YYNGEE. Sequencing was performed with immunoSEQ multiplex PCR; in TCRdb, only in-frame clones are kept and a portion is missing. The table lists 130,000 to 150,000 clones, about 89% of them singletons. The data were obtained in a study of cytomegalovirus exposure and HLA in healthy donors. This rearrangement joins TRBV9 to TRBJ1-3; D unclear. The sample was PBMCs. The origin of this receptor is a man between 18 and 29 years old in good health and CMV-seronegative. The CDR3 is CASSVAGDTIYF. CDR3 nucleotide sequence: TGTGCCAGCAGCGTAGCCGGGGACACCATATATTTT.